Listed below are T cell receptor beta chains from one sample, sequenced in a study of T cells after yellow fever vaccination. TCRdb analysed the 5' RACE reads with MiXCR anew, one entry per CDR3 protein. This table has over 100,000 distinct CDR3 sequences, roughly 8.4% appearing once. The sequencing used CD8+ T cells sorted from PBMCs, collected 45 days after the yellow fever booster vaccination. These receptor sequences come from a man aged 25-45 years who received the YFV17D yellow fever vaccine. The CDR3 runs from the conserved cysteine through the conserved F or W. A D gene is named only where the DNA matches it firmly. Rows may omit the clone size; those that give it use once, few, many or a size class.

v_call	j_call	d_call	clone_size	cdr3_aa	cdr3_nt
TRBV10-3	TRBJ2-1	TRBD2	few	CAISEVPLAGEFNEQFF	TGTGCCATCAGTGAGGTGCCCCTAGCGGGAGAATTTAATGAGCAGTTCTTC
TRBV5-1	TRBJ2-5	TRBD2	many	CASSIGLAGDQETQYF	TGCGCCAGCAGCATCGGACTAGCGGGAGATCAAGAGACCCAGTACTTC
TRBV27	TRBJ2-7	TRBD2	-	CASSFSGRAFNEQYF	TGTGCCAGCAGTTTTAGCGGGAGGGCCTTTAACGAGCAGTACTTC
TRBV27	TRBJ2-3	TRBD2	many	CASSPLIAGGPDTQYF	TGTGCCAGCAGTCCACTTATAGCGGGAGGGCCAGATACGCAGTATTTT
TRBV6-2/TRBV6-3	TRBJ2-7	-	many	CASSYSIYDPPNRAYEQYF	TGTGCCAGCAGTTACTCGATCTACGACCCCCCGAACCGAGCCTACGAGCAGTACTTC
TRBV6-1	TRBJ2-1	-	-	CASSVIGSSYNEQFF	TGTGCCAGCTCGGTTATCGGGAGCTCCTACAATGAGCAGTTCTTC
TRBV9	TRBJ2-1	-	many	CASSVDELYSYNEQFF	TGTGCCAGCAGCGTAGATGAGCTGTACTCCTACAATGAGCAGTTCTTC
TRBV5-1	TRBJ2-1	TRBD2	-	CASSRGLAENNEQFF	TGCGCCAGCAGCAGGGGACTAGCGGAGAACAATGAGCAGTTCTTC
TRBV30	TRBJ1-2	-	few	CAWDSNYGYTF	TGTGCCTGGGACAGCAACTATGGCTACACCTTC
TRBV5-1	TRBJ2-6	-	-	CAIRSSGANVLTF	TGCGCTATAAGAAGCTCTGGGGCCAACGTCCTGACTTTC
TRBV4-2	TRBJ1-1	-	many	CASSQDQTGGGTEAFF	TGTGCCAGCAGCCAAGACCAGACAGGAGGTGGGACTGAAGCTTTCTTT
TRBV28	TRBJ2-5	-	many	CASRPGMHQETQYF	TGTGCCAGCAGGCCGGGTATGCATCAAGAGACCCAGTACTTC
TRBV7-3	TRBJ2-6	-	many	CASSLLSSGANVLTF	TGTGCCAGCAGCTTACTCTCCTCTGGGGCCAACGTCCTGACTTTC
TRBV7-9	TRBJ2-1	TRBD1	many	CASSIGQGYYNEQFF	TGTGCCAGCAGCATTGGACAGGGGTACTACAATGAGCAGTTCTTC
TRBV12-5	TRBJ2-1	TRBD2	many	CASDLSTSTLLNEQFF	TGTGCTAGTGACCTCTCGACTAGCACTCTCCTGAATGAGCAGTTCTTC
TRBV7-6	TRBJ2-7	-	once	CASSSGAGFNGYEQYF	TGTGCCAGCAGCTCCGGGGCGGGTTTTAACGGCTACGAGCAGTACTTC
TRBV7-2	TRBJ2-1	-	many	CASSLPGLGNEQFF	TGTGCCAGCAGCCTCCCCGGACTGGGGAATGAGCAGTTCTTC
TRBV7-2	TRBJ2-1	-	many	CASSLGDPGGFF	TGTGCCAGCAGCTTAGGGGACCCCGGCGGTTTCTTC
TRBV27	TRBJ2-7	-	many	CASSPTPNYEQYF	TGTGCCAGCAGTCCAACACCCAACTACGAGCAGTACTTC
TRBV28	TRBJ2-7	-	many	CASSLFGGYEQYF	TGTGCCAGCAGTTTATTTGGGGGTTACGAGCAGTACTTC
TRBV7-2	TRBJ2-1	TRBD2	many	CASSQPGLAGFNEQFF	TGTGCCAGCAGCCAGCCGGGACTAGCGGGATTTAATGAGCAGTTCTTC
TRBV19	TRBJ2-3	-	many	CASSPPRYSTDTQYF	TGTGCCAGTAGTCCCCCCCGGTACAGCACAGATACGCAGTATTTT
TRBV7-8	TRBJ1-2	-	-	CASSSQEFYGYTF	TGTGCCAGCAGCTCCCAGGAGTTTTATGGCTACACCTTC
TRBV12-3/TRBV12-4	TRBJ2-2	-	-	CASSFLVLRDKGTGELFF	TGTGCCAGCAGTTTTCTAGTATTGCGGGACAAGGGCACCGGGGAGCTGTTTTTT
TRBV10-3	TRBJ2-1	TRBD2	few	CAIGLAAEFF	TGTGCCATCGGACTAGCGGCGGAGTTCTTC
TRBV6-2/TRBV6-3	TRBJ2-2	-	-	CASSSPRVNTGELFF	TGTGCCAGCAGTTCCCCCAGGGTTAACACCGGGGAGCTGTTTTTT
TRBV5-6	TRBJ2-3	TRBD2	many	CASSLGVAGNTQYF	TGTGCCAGCAGCTTGGGGGTAGCGGGAAATACGCAGTATTTT
TRBV4-1	TRBJ1-5	-	-	CASSQAASELNQPQHF	TGCGCCAGCAGCCAAGCAGCCTCAGAGCTCAATCAGCCCCAGCATTTT
TRBV6-1	TRBJ2-2	TRBD1	many	CASRHQGTANTGELFF	TGTGCCAGCAGACACCAAGGGACAGCGAACACCGGGGAGCTGTTTTTT
TRBV4-2	TRBJ2-1	-	many	CASNFEGDNEQFF	TGTGCCAGCAACTTCGAGGGAGACAATGAGCAGTTCTTC
TRBV7-2	TRBJ1-4	-	many	CASSSLGKLFF	TGTGCCAGCAGCTCACTCGGAAAACTGTTTTTT
TRBV15	TRBJ1-6	-	-	CATSRDHGTLQPPLHF	TGTGCCACCAGCAGAGATCACGGTACCCTCCAACCACCCCTCCACTTT
TRBV5-1	TRBJ2-1	TRBD2	many	CASSLGGLAGDYNEQFF	TGCGCCAGCAGCTTGGGAGGACTAGCGGGAGACTACAATGAGCAGTTCTTC
TRBV7-2	TRBJ2-1	-	many	CASSSFGGEQFF	TGTGCCAGCAGCTCATTTGGGGGGGAGCAGTTCTTC
TRBV9	TRBJ2-1	-	many	CASSEDTNNEQFF	TGTGCCAGCAGCGAGGACACCAACAATGAGCAGTTCTTC
TRBV12-3/TRBV12-4	TRBJ2-3	TRBD2	many	CASSQLAGGTDTQYF	TGTGCCAGCAGCCAACTAGCGGGGGGCACAGATACGCAGTATTTT
TRBV29-1	TRBJ2-7	-	many	CSVGPSTSSYEQYF	TGCAGCGTGGGGCCTTCGACGAGCTCCTACGAGCAGTACTTC
TRBV7-8	TRBJ2-1	-	many	CASSPLANNEQFF	TGTGCCAGCAGCCCGCTGGCGAACAATGAGCAGTTCTTC
TRBV29-1	TRBJ2-1	-	many	CSVEGRLVYNEQFF	TGCAGCGTTGAAGGCCGACTAGTTTACAATGAGCAGTTCTTC
TRBV5-6	TRBJ2-1	-	many	CASSFVSMGNEQFF	TGTGCCAGCAGCTTTGTTTCCATGGGAAATGAGCAGTTCTTC
TRBV4-2	TRBJ2-7	-	many	CASSQYSGAPYEQYF	TGTGCCAGCAGCCAGTACTCGGGAGCACCCTACGAGCAGTACTTC
TRBV12-3/TRBV12-4	TRBJ2-7	TRBD2	many	CASSFLGRAYEQYF	TGTGCCAGCAGTTTTTTAGGGAGGGCCTACGAGCAGTACTTC
TRBV12-3/TRBV12-4	TRBJ2-2	TRBD1	many	CAMGRTGGTGELFF	TGTGCCATGGGCCGGACAGGGGGCACCGGGGAGCTGTTTTTT
TRBV7-9	TRBJ2-2	-	many	CASSLGRNTGELFF	TGTGCCAGCAGCTTAGGACGGAACACCGGGGAGCTGTTTTTT
TRBV6-2/TRBV6-3	TRBJ2-1	TRBD2	many	CASSLLGTPSGVRFGNEQFF	TGTGCCAGCAGTTTACTGGGGACTCCTAGCGGGGTCAGGTTCGGTAATGAGCAGTTCTTC
TRBV7-9	TRBJ2-3	-	many	CASSQLWAQYF	TGTGCCAGCAGCCAACTTTGGGCGCAGTATTTT
TRBV2	TRBJ2-2	-	many	CASGATGSGELFF	TGTGCCAGCGGGGCTACAGGGTCCGGGGAGCTGTTTTTT
TRBV7-9	TRBJ1-2	TRBD1	many	CASSLGQEHGYTF	TGTGCCAGCAGCCTGGGACAGGAACATGGCTACACCTTC
TRBV5-1	TRBJ2-1	TRBD2	few	CASSLATRGLAGVNEQFF	TGCGCCAGCAGCTTGGCTACTCGGGGACTAGCGGGAGTGAATGAGCAGTTCTTC
TRBV28	TRBJ1-5	TRBD1	many	CASKKRQGMHQPQHF	TGTGCCAGCAAAAAAAGACAGGGCATGCATCAGCCCCAGCATTTT
TRBV11-2	TRBJ2-1	-	few	CASSPDYSSWNEQFF	TGTGCCAGCAGCCCCGACTACTCTAGTTGGAATGAGCAGTTCTTC
TRBV23-1	TRBJ1-2	-	many	CASSLHRVYGYTF	TGCGCCAGCAGTCTGCACAGGGTGTATGGCTACACCTTC
TRBV19	TRBJ2-3	TRBD2	many	CASSQGLAESWDTQYF	TGTGCCAGTAGTCAGGGACTAGCGGAGAGCTGGGATACGCAGTATTTT
TRBV29-1	TRBJ2-7	TRBD1	many	CSVDFGTGSSYEQYF	TGCAGCGTTGACTTCGGGACAGGGTCCTCCTACGAGCAGTACTTC
TRBV9	TRBJ2-5	-	many	CASSPHVRMQETQYF	TGTGCCAGCAGCCCCCACGTGCGGATGCAAGAGACCCAGTACTTC
TRBV6-6	TRBJ1-1	-	many	CASWNTEAFF	TGTGCCAGCTGGAACACTGAAGCTTTCTTT
TRBV10-3	TRBJ1-2	-	many	CAISVMDSYGYTF	TGTGCCATCAGTGTGATGGACAGCTATGGCTACACCTTC
TRBV15	TRBJ2-7	-	many	CATSSTEVPGEQYF	TGTGCCACCAGCTCCACGGAGGTTCCTGGCGAGCAGTACTTC
TRBV4-3	TRBJ2-2	-	-	CASSLGHPDTGELFF	TGCGCCAGCAGCCTGGGACACCCGGACACCGGGGAGCTGTTTTTT
TRBV12-3/TRBV12-4	TRBJ2-1	TRBD1	many	CASSTGVEQFF	TGTGCCAGCAGCACAGGGGTTGAGCAGTTCTTC